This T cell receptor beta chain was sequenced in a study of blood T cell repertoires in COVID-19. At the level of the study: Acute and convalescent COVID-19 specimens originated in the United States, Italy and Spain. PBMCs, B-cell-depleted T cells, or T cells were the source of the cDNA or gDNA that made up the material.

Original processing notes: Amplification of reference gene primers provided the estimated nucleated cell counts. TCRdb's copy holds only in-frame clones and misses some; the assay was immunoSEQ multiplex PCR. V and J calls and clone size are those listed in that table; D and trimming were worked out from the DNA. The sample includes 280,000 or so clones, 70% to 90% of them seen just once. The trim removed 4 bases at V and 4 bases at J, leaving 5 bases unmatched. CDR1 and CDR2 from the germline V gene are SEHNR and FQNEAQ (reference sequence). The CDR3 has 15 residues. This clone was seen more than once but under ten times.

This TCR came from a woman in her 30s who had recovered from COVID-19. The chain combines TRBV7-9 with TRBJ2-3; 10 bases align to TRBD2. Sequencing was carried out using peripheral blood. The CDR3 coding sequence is TGTGCCAGCAGCTCCGGACTAGCGGTCCCAGATACGCAGTATTTT. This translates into CASSSGLAVPDTQYF.